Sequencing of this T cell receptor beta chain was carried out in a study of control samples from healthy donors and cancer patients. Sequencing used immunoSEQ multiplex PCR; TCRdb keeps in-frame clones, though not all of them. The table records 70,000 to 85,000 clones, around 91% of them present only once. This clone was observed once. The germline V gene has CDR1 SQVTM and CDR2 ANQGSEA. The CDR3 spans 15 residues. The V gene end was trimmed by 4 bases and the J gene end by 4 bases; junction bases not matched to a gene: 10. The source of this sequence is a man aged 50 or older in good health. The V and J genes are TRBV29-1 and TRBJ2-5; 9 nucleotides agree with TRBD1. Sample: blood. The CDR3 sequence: CSVAFGTGYGETQYF. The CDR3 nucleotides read TGCAGCGTTGCTTTTGGGACAGGGTATGGAGAGACCCAGTACTTC.